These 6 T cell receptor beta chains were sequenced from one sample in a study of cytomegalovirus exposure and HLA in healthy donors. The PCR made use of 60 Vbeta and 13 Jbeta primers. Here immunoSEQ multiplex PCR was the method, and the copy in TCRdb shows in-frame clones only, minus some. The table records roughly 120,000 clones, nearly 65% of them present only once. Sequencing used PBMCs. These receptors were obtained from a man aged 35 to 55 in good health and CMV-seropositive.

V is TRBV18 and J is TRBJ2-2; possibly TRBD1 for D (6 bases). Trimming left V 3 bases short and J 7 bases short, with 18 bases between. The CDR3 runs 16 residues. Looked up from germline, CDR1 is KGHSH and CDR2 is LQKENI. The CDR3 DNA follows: TGTGCCAGCTCACCGCCAAACAGGGTGCGCGACGGGGAGCTGTTTTTT. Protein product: CASSPPNRVRDGELFF.

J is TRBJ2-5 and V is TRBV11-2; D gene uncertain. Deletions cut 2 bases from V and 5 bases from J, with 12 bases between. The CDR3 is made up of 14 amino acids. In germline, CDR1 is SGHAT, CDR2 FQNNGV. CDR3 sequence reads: CASSLSSERETQYF. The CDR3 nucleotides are TGTGCCAGCAGCTTATCGTCGGAGAGGGAGACCCAGTACTTC.

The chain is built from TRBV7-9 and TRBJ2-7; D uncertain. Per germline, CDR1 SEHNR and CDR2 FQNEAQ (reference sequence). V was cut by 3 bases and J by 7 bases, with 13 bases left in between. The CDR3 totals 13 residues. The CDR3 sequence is CASSFDATREQYF. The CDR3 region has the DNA TGTGCCAGCAGCTTCGACGCTACGAGGGAGCAGTACTTC.

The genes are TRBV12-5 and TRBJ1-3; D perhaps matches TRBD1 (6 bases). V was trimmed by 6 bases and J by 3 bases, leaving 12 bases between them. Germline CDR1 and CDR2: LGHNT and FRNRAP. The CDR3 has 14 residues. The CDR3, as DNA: TGTGCTAGTGGAACCGGGGGGCTTGGAAACACCATATATTTT. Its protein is CASGTGGLGNTIYF. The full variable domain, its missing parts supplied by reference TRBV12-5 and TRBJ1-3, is DARVTQTPRHKVTEMGQEVTMRCQPILGHNTVFWYRQTMMQGLELLAYFRNRAPLDDSGMPKDRFSAEMPDATLATLKIQPSEPRDSAVYFCASGTGGLGNTIYFGEGSWLTVV.

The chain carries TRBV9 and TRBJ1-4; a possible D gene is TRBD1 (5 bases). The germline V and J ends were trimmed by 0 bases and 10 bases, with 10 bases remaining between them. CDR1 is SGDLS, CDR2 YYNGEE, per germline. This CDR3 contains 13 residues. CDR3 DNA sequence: TGTGCCAGCAGCGTAGGGGGGGGTGGAAAACTGTTTTTT. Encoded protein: CASSVGGGGKLFF.

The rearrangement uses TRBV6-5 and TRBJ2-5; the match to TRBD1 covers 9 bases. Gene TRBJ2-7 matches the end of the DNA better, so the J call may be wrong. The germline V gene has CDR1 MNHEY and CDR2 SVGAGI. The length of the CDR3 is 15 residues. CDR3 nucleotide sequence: TGTGCCAGCAGTTACTCCCGACAGGGGGGTTACGAGCAGTACTTC. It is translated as CASSYSRQGGYEQYF.